The source of this TCR beta chain is a study of regulatory dendritic cells for organ transplantation (dated by TCRdb to between 2016 and 2019). Looking at the study overall: The TCRbeta repertoires of sorted naive and memory CD4+ and CD8+ T cells were sequenced before and after allostimulation with regulatory or mature dendritic cells.

What the research found in general, with its limitations: Expansion of memory CD8+ clones was induced by allostimulation in both subjects, but more limited expansion appeared to be induced by regulatory dendritic cells than by mature dendritic cells. Of the resting subsets, memory CD8+ T cells had the largest number of alloreactive TCR clonotypes. Naive CD4+ and CD8+ T cells showed highly diverse repertoires, whereas memory cells were less diverse and memory CD8+ cells were the most oligoclonal. Only a couple of subjects were sequenced, and considerable between-individual heterogeneity in the alloreactive memory CD8+ T cell pool was noted by the authors.

Naive T cells were sorted as CD45RA+ and memory T cells as CD45RO+ CD4+ or CD8+ cells by FACS. Two healthy control subjects provided the T cells used for TCR sequencing. Unstimulated sorted T cell subsets served as baseline controls for the mixed lymphocyte reactions. The Qiagen DNeasy Blood & Tissue Kit was used to extract genomic DNA. Multiplexed two-step PCR with Vbeta-specific forward primers and Jbeta-specific reverse primers was used to amplify TCRbeta CDR3 regions. TCRbeta libraries were sequenced on an Illumina instrument through the immunoSEQ service. Regarding the original processing steps: V, D and J genes were assigned using IMGT annotation, and counts were corrected for multiplex PCR bias using synthetic CDR3 analogues. In the immunoSEQ Analyzer, repertoire clonality was calculated as one minus the normalized Shannon entropy. Fisher's exact test with Benjamini-Hochberg false discovery rate control was used to define clonal expansion, with two-tailed P<0.01. The immuneACCESS repertoire file appears here via TCRdb, limited to in-frame rearrangements. These files lack a portion of the clones; in checked studies, under half of the deficit traces to unresolved V genes, and the cause of the others is not known. V, J and clone size derive from that table, while D and trimming were established from the DNA sequence. Present in this sample are 30,000 or so clones, around 82% of which were seen just once. The biggest ten clones account for around 0.43% of the sample.

CDR1 and CDR2 were assigned from the germline V gene as SNHLY and FYNNEI. The CDR3 sequence holds 14 residues, the cysteine and phenylalanine included. The CDR3 DNA has 42 bases and is translated from base 1. Relative to germline, V is 3 bases shorter and J is 7 bases shorter, with 14 bases between their ends. Regarding this clone: Its binding antigen is unknown. No clone much larger than this one lies a single base away; base qualities are absent.

The sequence came from a human donor in good health. The V and J segments used are TRBV2 and TRBJ2-3, with no D gene named confidently. Sequenced input: naive CD8+ T cells from blood. The cell subset or site label on this specimen signifies: CD45RA+ naive T cells. The nucleotide sequence reads as follows: TGTGCCAGCAGTGACGGGTGGCCCAGCTATACGCAGTATTTT. It translates to CASSDGWPSYTQYF. Here the CDR3 is joined to the reference TRBV2 and TRBJ2-3 genes, and the full variable domain is: EPEVTQTPSHQVTQMGQEVILRCVPISNHLYFYWYRQILGQKVEFLVSFYNNEISEKSEIFDDQFSVERPDGSNFTLKIRSTKLEDSAMYFCASSDGWPSYTQYFGPGTRLTVL.